The rows below give T cell receptor beta chains drawn from one sample of a study of human T cells and chemical hapten exposure. TCRdb recomputed calls from the RACE reads with MiXCR, one row per CDR3 protein. This sample yields roughly 34,000 distinct CDR3 sequences, of which more than 6% are seen a single time; roughly 9.1% belongs to the top ten. The sample in question was whole blood, obtained in connection with sensitization to the hapten diphenylcyclopropenone (DPC). These receptors came from a woman aged 30 to 39 with alopecia areata. Some clones in this sample may be carry-over from other donors' samples. The CDR3 runs from the conserved cysteine through the conserved F or W. Each record gives: J gene, V gene, clone size, D gene, CDR3 DNA, CDR3 protein. D genes are given only for firm matches. Size tells how often a clone was seen (once, few, many) or the class of an expanded clone, and some rows leave it out.

>TRBJ1-1|TRBV6-2/TRBV6-3|many|.
TGTGCCAGCAGCCCCCCAGGGGCCCTCACTGAAGCTTTCTTT
CASSPPGALTEAFF
>TRBJ2-2|TRBV3-1|.|TRBD1
TGTGCCAGCAGCAGGGGACAGGGGAAGACCGGGGAGCTGTTTTTT
CASSRGQGKTGELFF
>TRBJ1-2|TRBV5-1|few|TRBD1
TGCGCCAGCAGCATGACCACAGGGGGCAAGGGCTATGGCTACACCTTC
CASSMTTGGKGYGYTF
>TRBJ2-3|TRBV7-8|few|.
TGTGCCAGCAGCGAAAGGGGCCATACGCAGTATTTT
CASSERGHTQYF
>TRBJ2-7|TRBV20-1|many|TRBD2
TGCAGTGCTCCCGACCTAGCGGGGGGCCTCTACGAGCAGTACTTC
CSAPDLAGGLYEQYF
>TRBJ2-3|TRBV7-2|medium-sized|.
TGTGCCAGCAGCGGGGGGGCTAGCGGTGGTTATACGCAGTATTTT
CASSGGASGGYTQYF
>TRBJ2-3|TRBV20-1|.|.
TGCAGTGCTAGAGGTGGGCAGACCCTTTACACAGATACGCAGTATTTT
CSARGGQTLYTDTQYF
>TRBJ2-2|TRBV5-1|few|.
TGCGCCAGCAGCTTGTCCGACTCGAACACCGGGGAGCTGTTTTTT
CASSLSDSNTGELFF
>TRBJ2-7|TRBV12-3/TRBV12-4|many|.
TGTGCCAGCAGTACAGGGTGGGGACTTCGGGAGCAGTACTTC
CASSTGWGLREQYF
>TRBJ1-6|TRBV7-2|few|.
TGTGCCAGCAGCAGAGAAGGGACGCAGAATTCACCCCTCCACTTT
CASSREGTQNSPLHF
>TRBJ2-1|TRBV19|many|.
TGTGCCAGTAATAAGGACCATGAGCAGTTCTTC
CASNKDHEQFF
>TRBJ2-7|TRBV5-4|few|TRBD2
TGTGCCAGCCAACCTAGCGGGGGTCCCTACGAGCAGTACTTC
CASQPSGGPYEQYF
>TRBJ2-1|TRBV20-1|.|.
TGCAGTGCTAGAACGGGGGAAAGCTCCTACAATGAGCAGTTCTTC
CSARTGESSYNEQFF
>TRBJ2-7|TRBV11-1|many|.
TGTGCCAGCAGCTTAAACAGGCCTACCTACGAGCAGTACTTC
CASSLNRPTYEQYF
>TRBJ2-1|TRBV12-3/TRBV12-4|.|TRBD2
TGTGCCAGCAGCATGACTAGCGGGGGCCCCGGGGACAATGAGCAGTTCTTC
CASSMTSGGPGDNEQFF
>TRBJ1-5|TRBV7-6|few|.
TGTGCCAGCAGCTTTGAACCCTATCAGCCCCAGCATTTT
CASSFEPYQPQHF
>TRBJ2-7|TRBV20-1|many|.
TGCAGTGCTAGAGATCCAAGGTCCTCGGACTACGAGCAGTACTTC
CSARDPRSSDYEQYF
>TRBJ1-6|TRBV5-1|.|TRBD1
TGCGCCAGCAGTTCTCAACAGGGGGCTAGAGGACGGTCACCCCTCCACTTT
CASSSQQGARGRSPLHF
>TRBJ1-4|TRBV7-9|many|.
TGTGCCAGCAGCTTAGGACTGGACTTTGCTAATGAAAAACTGTTTTTT
CASSLGLDFANEKLFF
>TRBJ1-1|TRBV5-6|few|.
TGTGCCAGCAGCTTGGGAACATGGCCGAAAAACACTGAAGCTTTCTTT
CASSLGTWPKNTEAFF
>TRBJ1-1|TRBV20-1|many|.
TGCAGTGCTAGGGGGCGTTGGACTGAAGCTTTCTTT
CSARGRWTEAFF
>TRBJ1-2|TRBV27|.|.
TGTGCCAGCAGTTCGCAAGCGTTGGGGGGGCCGGGCTACACCTTC
CASSSQALGGPGYTF
>TRBJ2-5|TRBV20-1|.|TRBD2
TGCAGTCTTTCTGGGGGCGGGGGGGCCTCAGAGACCCAGTACTTC
CSLSGGGGASETQYF
>TRBJ1-5|TRBV2|few|.
TGTGCCAGCACCTTACAGGGTATAAGCAATCAGCCCCAGCATTTT
CASTLQGISNQPQHF